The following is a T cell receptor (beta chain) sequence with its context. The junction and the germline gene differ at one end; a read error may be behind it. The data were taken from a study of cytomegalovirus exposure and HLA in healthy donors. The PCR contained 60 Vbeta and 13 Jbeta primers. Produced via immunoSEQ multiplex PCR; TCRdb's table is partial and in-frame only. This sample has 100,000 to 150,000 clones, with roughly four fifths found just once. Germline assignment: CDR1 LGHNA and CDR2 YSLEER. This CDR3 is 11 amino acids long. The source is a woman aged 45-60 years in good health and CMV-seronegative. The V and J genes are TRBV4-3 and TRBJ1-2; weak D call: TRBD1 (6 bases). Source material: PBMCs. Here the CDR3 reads CASSRGGGYPF. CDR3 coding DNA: TGCGCCAGCAGCCGAGGGGGTGGCTACCCCTTC.